A selection of T cell receptor beta chains follows, all from one sample in a study of blood T cell repertoires in COVID-19. Generated by immunoSEQ multiplex PCR, the TCRdb table keeps only in-frame clones and is missing some. Among about 150,000 clones listed, 80% were seen once. What was sequenced was peripheral blood. The receptors derive from a man aged 55 to 70 with acute or convalescent COVID-19. Both conserved end residues are part of each CDR3. The order of the fields is V gene, clone size, D gene, J gene, CDR3 protein, CDR3 DNA. The D gene is left open where the match is weak. Size values are once, few and many counts, or a class for expanded clones, and some rows have none.

TRBV18	.	TRBD1	TRBJ1-2	CASSPTWGETGHGYTF	TGTGCCAGCTCACCTACATGGGGGGAGACAGGGCATGGCTACACCTTC
TRBV23-1	few	TRBD1	TRBJ1-5	CASTPGQGASQPQHF	TGCGCCAGCACTCCGGGACAGGGGGCGAGTCAGCCCCAGCATTTT
TRBV10-1	.	.	TRBJ2-2	CASSEDLFFSGNTGELFF	TGCGCCAGCAGTGAGGACCTCTTCTTTTCAGGTAACACCGGGGAGCTGTTTTTT
TRBV2	.	.	TRBJ1-1	CASSEALQGWAFF	TGTGCCAGCAGTGAAGCGCTTCAGGGCTGGGCTTTCTTT
TRBV5-6	once	.	TRBJ2-7	CASDARGYEQYF	TGTGCCAGTGACGCAAGGGGCTACGAGCAGTACTTC
TRBV10-3	once	.	TRBJ2-2	CAISDTGWTAGELFF	TGTGCCATCAGTGATACGGGATGGACCGCCGGGGAGCTGTTTTTT
TRBV5-6	.	TRBD2	TRBJ2-3	CASSFTAGEADTQYF	TGTGCCAGCAGCTTCACAGCGGGAGAGGCAGATACGCAGTATTTT
TRBV6-2/TRBV6-3	.	TRBD1	TRBJ2-3	CASSDRVGAEAQYF	TGTGCCAGCAGTGACAGGGTTGGCGCGGAGGCGCAGTATTTT
TRBV19	.	.	TRBJ1-1	CASSTKQGNTEAFF	TGTGCCAGTAGTACCAAACAGGGGAACACTGAAGCTTTCTTT
TRBV10-3	once	.	TRBJ1-5	CAISDRGNQPQHF	TGTGCCATCAGTGACCGAGGGAATCAGCCCCAGCATTTT
TRBV18	.	TRBD1	TRBJ2-5	CASSPRQGQETQYF	TGTGCCAGCTCACCCCGACAGGGGCAAGAGACCCAGTACTTC
TRBV5-6	.	.	TRBJ1-6	CASSLAGGNSPLHF	TGTGCCAGCAGCTTGGCCGGGGGGAATTCACCCCTCCACTTT
TRBV6-1	.	.	TRBJ1-5	CASSEAKGGQPQHF	TGTGCCAGCAGTGAAGCAAAAGGGGGACAGCCCCAGCATTTT
TRBV4-3	.	TRBD1	TRBJ2-4	CASSQGDRSNIQYF	TGCGCCAGCAGTCAGGGGGACAGATCAAACATTCAGTACTTC
TRBV6-2/TRBV6-3	.	.	TRBJ1-5	CASSYSKWPLNQPQHF	TGTGCCAGCAGTTACTCGAAGTGGCCGCTGAATCAGCCCCAGCATTTT
TRBV28	.	.	TRBJ1-2	CASSLTIANYGYTF	TGTGCCAGCAGTTTGACAATAGCTAACTATGGCTACACCTTC
TRBV5-3	.	TRBD2	TRBJ2-7	CARSLGTSEDLGQYF	TGTGCCAGAAGCCTCGGGACTAGCGAGGACCTGGGTCAGTACTTC
TRBV5-8	.	TRBD1	TRBJ1-2	CASSQRQGSNYGYTF	TGTGCCAGCAGCCAACGACAGGGTTCGAACTATGGCTACACCTTC
TRBV27	.	.	TRBJ1-4	CASSQRGGEEKLFF	TGTGCCAGCAGTCAAAGGGGAGGAGAGGAAAAACTGTTTTTT
TRBV2	.	.	TRBJ2-7	CASHPGGLYEQYF	TGTGCCAGCCACCCGGGGGGCCTCTACGAGCAGTACTTC
TRBV2	.	TRBD2	TRBJ2-7	CASAASGGAYEQYF	TGTGCCTCCGCGGCTAGCGGGGGGGCATACGAGCAGTACTTC
TRBV7-8	.	TRBD1	TRBJ1-2	CASSSGQVSNYGYTF	TGTGCCAGCAGCTCCGGACAGGTTTCTAACTATGGCTACACCTTC
TRBV4-1	.	.	TRBJ2-2	CASSQVGRMLYGELFF	TGCGCCAGCAGCCAAGTAGGCAGGATGCTTTACGGGGAGCTGTTTTTT
TRBV21-1	.	.	TRBJ2-1	CASSNGTAEGSYNEQFF	TGTGCCAGCAGCAATGGGACTGCGGAGGGCTCCTACAATGAGCAGTTCTTC
TRBV30	.	.	TRBJ1-3	CAWSVSGNTIYF	TGTGCCTGGAGTGTCAGCGGGAACACCATATATTTT
TRBV7-9	.	TRBD1	TRBJ1-5	CASSRTGNYQPQHF	TGTGCCAGCAGCCGGACAGGGAATTATCAGCCCCAGCATTTT
TRBV7-2	.	TRBD1	TRBJ1-1	CASSTSGTGLTEAFF	TGTGCCAGCAGCACCTCCGGGACAGGGCTCACTGAAGCTTTCTTT
TRBV10-3	.	TRBD1	TRBJ2-7	CAITGTGSREQYF	TGTGCCATCACCGGGACAGGGTCTCGTGAGCAGTACTTC
TRBV12-3/TRBV12-4	.	TRBD1	TRBJ1-2	CASILDRGYGYTF	TGTGCCAGCATTCTCGACAGGGGCTATGGCTACACCTTC
TRBV9	.	.	TRBJ2-3	CASARRRASSTDTQYF	TGTGCCAGCGCCCGAAGGCGGGCTTCTAGCACAGATACGCAGTATTTT
TRBV5-6	.	.	TRBJ2-1	CASSPQGYNEQFF	TGTGCCAGCAGCCCGCAGGGATACAATGAGCAGTTCTTC
TRBV29-1	.	TRBD1	TRBJ1-2	CSVGRGQDYGYTF	TGCAGCGTTGGCCGGGGACAGGACTATGGCTACACCTTC
TRBV6-5	.	.	TRBJ1-2	CASSQEINYGYTF	TGTGCCAGCAGCCAGGAAATAAACTATGGCTACACCTTC
TRBV5-1	.	TRBD2	TRBJ2-3	CASSLAAGVSDTQYF	TGCGCCAGCAGCTTGGCGGCGGGAGTTTCAGATACGCAGTATTTT
TRBV5-6	.	.	TRBJ2-7	CASSSPPSEQYF	TGTGCCAGCAGCTCTCCTCCTAGTGAGCAGTACTTC
TRBV25-1	.	.	TRBJ2-3	CASKGPGNQPQYF	TGTGCCAGCAAAGGGCCGGGGAATCAGCCCCAGTATTTT
TRBV4-3	.	TRBD1	TRBJ2-1	CASSHDPGQGRGEQFF	TGCGCCAGCAGCCACGACCCGGGACAGGGGAGGGGTGAGCAGTTCTTC
TRBV10-3	.	.	TRBJ2-7	CAISEASELGQYF	TGTGCCATCAGTGAGGCTAGTGAACTAGGGCAGTACTTC
TRBV19	.	.	TRBJ1-5	CASSIVGEYSNQPQHF	TGTGCCAGTAGTATAGTAGGAGAGTATAGCAATCAGCCCCAGCATTTT
TRBV14	few	.	TRBJ1-6	CASSQESGVSPLHF	TGTGCCAGCAGCCAAGAGTCAGGGGTTTCACCCCTCCACTTT
TRBV4-2	.	TRBD2	TRBJ2-7	CASSQDLKAGGGYEQYF	TGTGCCAGCAGCCAAGATCTCAAAGCGGGAGGTGGCTACGAGCAGTACTTC
TRBV6-1	.	.	TRBJ2-7	CASSEGGMTYEQYF	TGTGCCAGCAGTGAAGGAGGCATGACCTACGAGCAGTACTTC